What follows are 25 T cell receptor beta chains derived from one specimen sequenced in a study of shared clonotypes between healthy human individuals. The table came from immunoSEQ multiplex PCR; TCRdb's copy has only in-frame clones and leaves some out. The sample consists of roughly 2.2 million clones, 85% to 95% of them appearing once. Specimen: naive CD4+ T cells from PBMCs. Subset denoted: CD45RA+ positively selected. Receptors were obtained from a young man in good health. Some clones in this sample may be carry-over from other donors' samples.

The V gene is TRBV18, the J gene TRBJ2-2; no clear D gene. V gave up 4 bases and J gave up 2 bases, with 11 bases separating them. Germline lookup yields CDR1 KGHSH and CDR2 LQKENI. This CDR3 comprises 15 residues. The CDR3 region has the DNA TGTGCCAGCTCACTGGGCCCCCTAAACACCGGGGAGCTGTTTTTT. It codes for CASSLGPLNTGELFF.

This clone was recorded a few times. The chain combines TRBV5-1 with TRBJ1-1; weak D call: TRBD1 (6 bases). CDR1 SGHRS and CDR2 YFSETQ come from the germline V gene. V lost 4 bases, J lost 1 base, and 11 bases lay in between. This CDR3 has 14 residues. The CDR3 DNA reads TGCGCCAGCAGCGCTGACAGGAGGAACACTGAAGCTTTCTTT. Protein sequence: CASSADRRNTEAFF.

The chain is built from TRBV28 and TRBJ1-5; 7 positions match TRBD1. CDR1 and CDR2 (germline): MDHEN, SYDVKM. Unmatched junction bases numbered 6, after V lost 2 bases and J lost 2 bases. This CDR3 is 16 amino acids long. CDR3 sequence reads: CASSLEGARGNQPQHF. The CDR3 DNA follows: TGTGCCAGCAGTTTAGAGGGGGCGAGAGGCAATCAGCCCCAGCATTTT.

The chain is built from TRBV6-6 and TRBJ2-6; tentative D call: TRBD1 (6 bases). The germline V gene has CDR1 MNHNY and CDR2 SVGAGI (reference sequence). The CDR3 extends over 15 amino acids. V dropped 8 bases and J dropped 0 bases, with 11 bases sitting between them. The CDR3 bases are TGTGCCAGCTGGGAAGGGGGCTCTGGGGCCAACGTCCTGACTTTC. Translation gives CASWEGGSGANVLTF.

V gene TRBV5-1 combines with J gene TRBJ2-2; D remains ambiguous. Per germline, CDR1 SGHRS and CDR2 YFSETQ. This CDR3 contains 16 residues. The V end lost 4 bases, the J end lost 2 bases, and 15 bases lay between the germline ends. The CDR3 DNA follows: TGCGCCAGCAGCCCAACTCTTACAAGCAACACCGGGGAGCTGTTTTTT. Protein sequence: CASSPTLTSNTGELFF.

This chain links TRBV2 with TRBJ2-4; D could derive from TRBD1 or TRBD2 (6 bases each). The V gene's germline CDR1 is SNHLY and CDR2 FYNNEI. The CDR3 runs to 13 residues. V was clipped by 8 bases and J by 5 bases, with 13 bases between them. The CDR3 here is CASRRDTENIQYF. In nucleotides, the CDR3 is TGTGCCAGCCGGAGGGACACCGAAAACATTCAGTACTTC.

The genes are TRBV15 and TRBJ2-7; TRBD2 is a possible D gene (5 bases). The germline V and J ends were trimmed by 3 bases and 0 bases, with 12 bases remaining between them. The CDR3 runs to 15 residues. CDR1 is LNHNV, CDR2 YYDKDF, per germline (reference sequence). CDR3 nucleotide sequence: TGTGCCACCAGCAGGCTCCGAGGGAGCTCCTACGAGCAGTACTTC. The encoded protein is CATSRLRGSSYEQYF.

The V and J genes are TRBV6-5 and TRBJ2-7; a weak D match, TRBD2 (6 bases). Germline V CDR1 and CDR2: MNHEY, SVGAGI. V gave up 4 bases and J gave up 2 bases, with 9 bases separating them. This CDR3 is built from 13 residues. CDR3 protein: CASSSGLTYEQYF. The CDR3 region has the DNA TGTGCCAGCAGTTCGGGACTCACCTACGAGCAGTACTTC.

The chain recombines TRBV5-6 with TRBJ2-4; D is uncertain. The CDR3 is 13 amino acids. CDR1 is SGHDT, CDR2 YYEEEE, per germline. V lost 1 base and J 2 bases, leaving 4 bases between the germline ends. Here the CDR3 DNA reads TGTGCCAGCAGCTTGTTTACCAAAAACATTCAGTACTTC. Amino acid sequence: CASSLFTKNIQYF. Together with reference TRBV5-6 and TRBJ2-4, the CDR3 gives the full variable domain: DAGVTQSPTHLIKTRGQQVTLRCSPKSGHDTVSWYQQALGQGPQFIFQYYEEEERQRGNFPDRFSGHQFPNYSSELNVNALLLGDSALYLCASSLFTKNIQYFGAGTRLSVL.

The chain carries TRBV7-8 and TRBJ2-1; 10 positions agree with TRBD2. CDR3 length: 20 amino acids. Per the germline V gene, CDR1 is SGHVS and CDR2 is FQNEAQ. Trimming took 1 base from V and 2 from J; bases not matched to a gene: 14. DNA for the CDR3: TGTGCCAGCAGCTTAGAGGGATCTAGCGGGAGAAGGGGCCCCTACAATGAGCAGTTCTTC. This sequence encodes CASSLEGSSGRRGPYNEQFF. The full variable domain, completed using reference TRBV7-8 and TRBJ2-1, is GAGVSQSPRYKVAKRGQDVALRCDPISGHVSLFWYQQALGQGPEFLTYFQNEAQLDKSGLPSDRFFAERPEGSVSTLKIQRTQQEDSAVYLCASSLEGSSGRRGPYNEQFFGPGTRLTVL.

This clone showed up just once. V and J are TRBV28 and TRBJ2-4; tentative D call: TRBD1 (6 bases). This CDR3 has 18 amino acids. The germline gives CDR1 MDHEN, CDR2 SYDVKM. V was pared by 4 bases and J by 1 base, with 20 bases between. The chain's CDR3 is CASSSAGTLFRAKNIQYF. The CDR3 nucleotides are TGTGCCAGCAGTTCCGCCGGGACACTCTTTCGGGCCAAAAACATTCAGTACTTC.

The gene calls are TRBV4-2 and TRBJ2-1; TRBD2 aligns across 12 bases. With V trimmed by 2 bases and J by 4 bases, 3 bases remained unmatched. The CDR3 runs 16 residues. Germline V CDR1 and CDR2: LGHNA, YNFKEQ. CDR3: CASSQRLAGVYNEQFF. DNA for the CDR3: TGTGCCAGCAGCCAAAGACTAGCGGGAGTTTACAATGAGCAGTTCTTC.

This clone has only one observation. This rearrangement joins TRBV29-1 to TRBJ2-7, with D perhaps being TRBD1 or TRBD2 (5 bases each). Germline V gene lookup returns CDR1 SQVTM and CDR2 ANQGSEA. This CDR3 is 13 amino acids long. Trimming cost V 6 bases and J 2 bases, with 14 bases left between them. The CDR3 DNA follows: TGCAGCGTCGGGGCTCTTGGGACCTACGAGCAGTACTTC. This gives the protein CSVGALGTYEQYF.

The chain has TRBV6-1 and TRBJ1-5, with D tentatively TRBD1 (6 bases). The length of the CDR3 is 17 residues. The germline V and J ends were trimmed by 4 bases and 4 bases, with 20 bases remaining between them. The germline V gene encodes CDR1 MNHNS and CDR2 SASEGT. CDR3 protein: CASSAQRDTRGNQPQHF. In DNA form, the CDR3 reads TGTGCCAGCAGTGCTCAGCGGGACACCCGAGGGAATCAGCCCCAGCATTTT.

The CDR3 coding sequence is TGTGCCAGCGGAGGCGGAGGCTCCTACAATGAGCAGTTCTTC. It is translated as CASGGGGSYNEQFF. The V and J genes are TRBV27 and TRBJ2-1; tentative D call: TRBD2 (5 bases). The V and J ends lost 8 bases and 0 bases respectively, with 11 bases between them. The germline gives CDR1 MNHEY, CDR2 SMNVEV (reference sequence). CDR3 length equals 14 residues.

This chain uses TRBV28 with TRBJ2-3; tentatively, D is TRBD1 (5 bases). Germline V gene data show CDR1 as MDHEN and CDR2 as SYDVKM. The V and J ends lost 0 bases and 3 bases respectively, with 19 bases between them. The CDR3 length is 18 residues. CDR3 region: CASSLWRLATAKTDTQYF. CDR3 nucleotide sequence: TGTGCCAGCAGTTTATGGAGGTTGGCGACAGCCAAAACAGATACGCAGTATTTT.

The gene calls are TRBV6-4 and TRBJ2-3, with D tentatively TRBD2 (6 bases). V shed 4 bases and J shed 4 bases, with 9 bases lying between them. The CDR3 is 13 residues long. CDR1 and CDR2 (germline): MRHNA, SNTAGT. This chain's CDR3 is CASSVSGADTQYF. In DNA, the CDR3 is TGTGCCAGCAGTGTCTCGGGAGCAGATACGCAGTATTTT.

Concerning this clone: Other nucleotide sequences from this sample produce the same CDR3. This sequence joins TRBV30 and TRBJ2-7; a possible D gene is TRBD2 (5 bases). V dropped 3 bases and J dropped 3 bases, with 6 bases sitting between them. The CDR3 runs to 11 residues. Germline V gene lookup returns CDR1 GTSNPN and CDR2 SVGIG (reference sequence). CDR3 nucleotide sequence: TGTGCCTGGAGCCGGGGCTACGAGCAGTACTTC. As protein: CAWSRGYEQYF.

The V call is TRBV25-1, the J call TRBJ2-2, with unresolved D. Germline CDR1 reads MGHDK; CDR2 reads SYGVNS. Trimming left V 1 base short and J 0 bases short, with 0 bases between. CDR3 length: 13 residues. The CDR3 is CASSESNTGELFF. The CDR3 bases are TGTGCCAGCAGTGAATCGAACACCGGGGAGCTGTTTTTT.

Details on this clone: This CDR3 is also generated by other DNA sequences in the sample. This rearrangement joins TRBV7-6 to TRBJ2-3, with D hard to call. Germline assignment: CDR1 SGHVS and CDR2 FNYEAQ. The CDR3 has 14 residues. V was trimmed by 0 bases and J by 0 bases, leaving 4 bases between them. The CDR3 DNA is TGTGCCAGCAGCTTAGCGGCTAGCACAGATACGCAGTATTTT. Amino acid sequence: CASSLAASTDTQYF.

This sequence joins TRBV7-9 and TRBJ2-1; D is possibly TRBD1 or TRBD2 (5 bases each). The germline CDR1 and CDR2 sequences are SEHNR and FQNEAQ (reference sequence). The ends were cut back, 1 base at V and 6 bases at J, with 13 bases in the middle. The CDR3 length is 15 residues. DNA of the CDR3: TGTGCCAGCAGCTTAGAGCGCGAGGGGATCAATGAGCAGTTCTTC. Translated: CASSLEREGINEQFF. The full variable domain, with the rest looked up from reference TRBV7-9 and TRBJ2-1, is DTGVSQNPRHKITKRGQNVTFRCDPISEHNRLYWYRQTLGQGPEFLTYFQNEAQLEKSRLLSDRFSAERPKGSFSTLEIQRTEQGDSAMYLCASSLEREGINEQFFGPGTRLTVL.

The chain couples TRBV7-3 to TRBJ2-3; 9 bases line up with TRBD1. Germline CDR1 reads SGHTA; CDR2 reads FQGTGA. The ends lost 2 bases at V and 1 base at J; junction bases unmatched: 13. The CDR3 extends over 19 amino acids. The DNA of the CDR3 is TGTGCCAGCAGCTTACTTGGTGGGACAGGGCTAAGGGGCACAGATACGCAGTATTTT. Protein sequence: CASSLLGGTGLRGTDTQYF.

The chain carries TRBV28 and TRBJ1-6, with a tentative D call TRBD1 (5 bases). The germline V gene encodes CDR1 MDHEN and CDR2 SYDVKM. V was shortened by 8 bases and J by 7 bases, with 12 bases between the two germline ends. This CDR3 spans 13 amino acids. CDR3 loop: CASSGTLNSPLHF. CDR3 sequence (DNA): TGTGCCAGCTCCGGGACGCTCAATTCACCCCTCCACTTT.

This chain uses TRBV25-1 with TRBJ1-1; the match to TRBD1 covers 7 bases. CDR3 size: 16 residues. CDR1 and CDR2 from the germline V gene are MGHDK and SYGVNS. V gave up 2 bases and J gave up 5 bases; unmatched junction bases: 11. CDR3 in amino acids: CASSERRTGDGTEAFF. The CDR3 coding sequence is TGTGCCAGCAGTGAACGTCGTACAGGGGACGGGACTGAAGCTTTCTTT.

The V call is TRBV21-1, the J call TRBJ2-7; the table's D call of TRBD2 was not tested on the DNA. TRBV21-1 is a pseudogene locus. This CDR3 has 24 amino acids. The CDR3 coding sequence is TGTGCCAGCAGCAAAGCGCGGGAGACTAGCGGGAGAACCGGGGTCGGTATGCCTCTGGACGAGCAGTACTTC. Protein product: CASSKARETSGRTGVGMPLDEQYF.